The 13 T cell receptor beta chains below all came from one sample that was sequenced in a study of beta chain features in type 1 diabetes. The study reverse transcribed the entire isolated RNA, so it sequenced expressed TCRB transcripts. Only in-frame clones appear in the TCRdb table, and some are missing; sequencing was by immunoSEQ multiplex PCR. The sample consists of about 620,000 clones, around 15% of them appearing once. The specimen was naive CD4+ T cells from blood. These receptors all come from a man aged 18 to 29 in good health.

This clone was observed a handful of times. The chain employs TRBV6-6 and TRBJ1-1; unclear D gene. V gave up 8 bases and J gave up 2 bases, with 6 bases separating them. CDR3 size: 11 residues. CDR1 is MNHNY and CDR2 is SVGAGI in the germline V gene (reference sequence). The DNA for the CDR3 is TGTGCCAGCGCCCGTAACACTGAAGCTTTCTTT. The encoded protein is CASARNTEAFF.

The V gene is TRBV28, the J gene TRBJ1-1; D call uncertain. The V gene's germline CDR1 is MDHEN and CDR2 SYDVKM. The CDR3 has 8 residues. Deletions cut 11 bases from V and 4 bases from J, with 2 bases between. Written as DNA, the CDR3 is TGTGCCGTCACTGAAGCTTTCTTT. Translated, it gives CAVTEAFF.

The chain couples TRBV7-3 to TRBJ2-7; D possibly corresponds to TRBD2 (6 bases). V lost 2 bases to trimming and J lost 2 bases, with 13 bases between them. CDR1 SGHTA and CDR2 FQGTGA come from the germline V gene. This CDR3 is built from 15 residues. For the CDR3, the DNA is TGTGCCAGCAGCTTACGTCGGGAGAAGGCCTACGAGCAGTACTTC. It is translated as CASSLRREKAYEQYF.

This clone has a handful of counts. The chain is built from TRBV11-2 and TRBJ1-2; D perhaps matches TRBD1 (5 bases). Germline V gene sequence: CDR1 SGHAT, CDR2 FQNNGV. This CDR3 spans 14 amino acids. Deletions cut 5 bases from V and 0 bases from J, with 10 bases between. The CDR3 loop is CASSRMTANYGYTF. As DNA, the CDR3 is TGTGCCAGCAGCCGGATGACAGCTAACTATGGCTACACCTTC.

The rearrangement links TRBV15 to TRBJ1-3; D is unclear. Germline V gives CDR1 LNHNV, CDR2 YYDKDF (reference sequence). This CDR3 has 14 residues. Between the trimmed V and J ends, which lost 7 bases and 0 bases, there was a span of 10 bases. This chain's CDR3 is CATNRPTSGNTIYF. The CDR3 nucleotides are TGTGCCACCAATCGACCGACCTCTGGAAACACCATATATTTT.

The table lists this clone with a few counts. The chain couples TRBV9 to TRBJ2-7; perhaps TRBD2 as D (6 bases). CDR3 size: 16 residues. The V end was cut by 0 bases, the J end by 0 bases, with 13 bases between. Germline V CDR1 and CDR2: SGDLS, YYNGEE. The CDR3 sequence is CASSVGGGMGSYEQYF. The DNA of the CDR3 is TGTGCCAGCAGCGTAGGGGGCGGGATGGGCTCCTACGAGCAGTACTTC. The whole variable domain, filled in from reference TRBV9 and TRBJ2-7, reads DSGVTQTPKHLITATGQRVTLRCSPRSGDLSVYWYQQSLDQGLQFLIQYYNGEERAKGNILERFSAQQFPDLHSELNLSSLELGDSALYFCASSVGGGMGSYEQYFGPGTRLTVT.

This chain uses TRBV11-2 with TRBJ1-4, with TRBD1 as a possible D gene (6 bases). V was trimmed by 5 bases and J by 3 bases, leaving 22 bases between them. The V gene's germline CDR1 is SGHAT and CDR2 FQNNGV. This CDR3 has 18 amino acids. The CDR3 DNA reads as TGTGCCAGCAGCCGAGGTGGCGGGTGGGACACCGCTAATGAAAAACTGTTTTTT. Amino acid sequence: CASSRGGGWDTANEKLFF.

Only a few counts were recorded for this clone. The chain employs TRBV27 and TRBJ2-1, with TRBD2 identical over 15 bases. J was trimmed by 15 bases and V by 6 bases; bases with no gene match: 3. Per the germline V gene, CDR1 is MNHEY and CDR2 is SMNVEV (reference sequence). This CDR3 is built from 12 residues. CDR3 loop: CASSRTSGRVFF. CDR3 nucleotides: TGTGCCAGCAGCCGGACTAGCGGGAGGGTGTTCTTC.

This clone showed up just a few times. V is TRBV7-2 and J is TRBJ1-2; D might be TRBD1 (5 bases). The CDR3 has 15 amino acids. CDR1 is SGHTA, CDR2 FQGNSA, per germline. With 4 bases removed from V and 6 bases from J, the gap between germline ends came to 18 bases. As DNA, the CDR3 is TGTGCCAGCAGCTCCAGACAGTGGGGAATGGATGGCTACACCTTC. It specifies CASSSRQWGMDGYTF.

J is TRBJ2-5 and V is TRBV25-1; the match to TRBD1 covers 7 bases. The J call may be faulty, since TRBJ2-7 better matches the DNA end. This CDR3 contains 12 residues. Germline V CDR1 and CDR2: MGHDK, SYGVNS. CDR3 loop: CASRQGSYEQYF. For the CDR3, the DNA is TGTGCCAGCCGACAGGGTTCCTACGAGCAGTACTTC.

This chain connects TRBV29-1 to TRBJ2-4, with 8 nucleotides matching TRBD1. The CDR3 totals 14 residues. V shed 4 bases and J 0 bases; nucleotides not matched to a gene: 2. Germline CDR1 is SQVTM and CDR2 is ANQGSEA. In DNA, the CDR3 is TGCAGCGTTGGCGGACAGGGAGCCAAAAACATTCAGTACTTC. It is translated as CSVGGQGAKNIQYF.

This clone has only a few counts. This sequence joins TRBV5-1 and TRBJ1-1; a weak D match, TRBD1 (6 bases). With 4 bases removed from V and 3 bases from J, the gap between germline ends came to 13 bases. There are 14 residues in the CDR3. Germline CDR1 reads SGHRS; CDR2 reads YFSETQ. The CDR3 spells CASSKQGADTEAFF. CDR3 in DNA: TGCGCCAGCAGCAAACAGGGTGCGGACACTGAAGCTTTCTTT.

This chain uses TRBV10-3 with TRBJ1-2, with TRBD1 matching over 9 bases. Trimming took 6 bases from V and 6 from J; bases not matched to a gene: 8. Germline loops: CDR1 ENHRY, CDR2 SYGVKD. The CDR3 totals 14 residues. The CDR3 DNA follows: TGTGCCATCAGCACACAGGGGGCTAGGGATGGCTACACCTTC. It encodes CAISTQGARDGYTF.